These 3 T cell receptor beta chains share one sample of origin, sequenced in a study of blood T cell repertoires in COVID-19. Clones were sequenced by immunoSEQ multiplex PCR, and TCRdb holds only the in-frame ones, with some missing. The sample carries about 250,000 clones, 86% recorded once. Sequences were obtained from peripheral blood. Receptor source: a woman aged 80 or older with COVID-19, enrolled during active disease.

This sequence joins TRBV6-2 or TRBV6-3 and TRBJ2-2, with D perhaps matching TRBD1 (5 bases). The length of the CDR3 is 14 residues. The germline V gene has CDR1 MNHEY and CDR2 SVGEGT. Trimming stripped 5 bases from V and 2 bases from J, with 9 bases between. The CDR3 spells CASSRTLNTGELFF. The CDR3 nucleotides read TGTGCCAGCAGTCGGACACTTAACACCGGGGAGCTGTTTTTT.

The chain joins TRBV25-1 to TRBJ2-1; TRBD2 might be the D (6 bases). The V end was cut by 1 base, the J end by 5 bases, with 9 bases between. Germline lookup yields CDR1 MGHDK and CDR2 SYGVNS. The CDR3 contains 14 residues. The CDR3 sequence: CASSEWGGNNEQFF. As DNA, the CDR3 is TGTGCCAGCAGTGAATGGGGCGGGAACAATGAGCAGTTCTTC.

This clone occurred once. This chain connects TRBV2 to TRBJ2-2; TRBD1 agrees at 10 bases. The CDR3 extends over 16 amino acids. Germline V gene lookup returns CDR1 SNHLY and CDR2 FYNNEI. V shed 7 bases and J 6 bases; nucleotides not matched to a gene: 11. CDR3 in DNA: TGTGCCAGCACATCGGGACAGGGGAAGAGGGCCGGGGAGCTGTTTTTT. It specifies CASTSGQGKRAGELFF. Using reference TRBV2 and TRBJ2-2 for the parts outside the CDR3, the full variable domain is EPEVTQTPSHQVTQMGQEVILRCVPISNHLYFYWYRQILGQKVEFLVSFYNNEISEKSEIFDDQFSVERPDGSNFTLKIRSTKLEDSAMYFCASTSGQGKRAGELFFGEGSRLTVL.